This entry features one T cell receptor (beta chain) sequence. This clonotype was counted at least ten times. This clone's antigen is unknown. Qualities for individual bases were not recorded, and no much larger clone is one base off. The library relied on 5' RACE. The instrument given in TCRdb is NextSeq 500. To correct for sequencing error and PCR bias, the TCR library protocol tagged individual cDNA molecules with unique molecular identifiers. TCR alpha and beta chains were both sequenced, and the abundances of alpha and beta sequences in each sample were closely correlated with each other. For the original study's pipeline: Decombinator V4 was used to annotate the V gene, J gene and CDR3 of the TCR sequences. Expanded TCRs were defined as changing significantly between any two time points under a Poisson model with p below 0.0001. Abundances of TCRs were expressed as counts per million after normalisation to the total number of TCRs sequenced in each sample. TRAV1-2 paired with TRAJ12, TRAJ20 or TRAJ33 defined MAIT TCRs, while TRAV10 paired with TRAJ18 defined iNKT TCRs. VDJdb, accessed 1 November 2021, was searched for CMV, EBV and SARS-CoV-2 annotated TCRs, excluding TCRs annotated for multiple antigens. TCRdb reran the public reads through fastp at Q25 and MiXCR, keeping productive beta chains. Identical CDR3 proteins give one entry, which carries the most common genes and DNA. TCRdb's processing, not the authors', yielded these V and J calls. In this sample the table shows around 30,000 distinct CDR3 sequences, more than 5% of which occur a single time. The ten top clones hold 10% to 14% of the sample.

The record originates from a study of early T cells in non-severe SARS-CoV-2 infection (dated by TCRdb to the early 2020s). Describing the broader study: Because TCR sequencing was done on bulk RNA from unsorted whole blood, the alpha and beta chains could not be paired. What the work shows at the level of the full study, not this receptor alone: VDJdb matching was skewed toward anti-spike CD8 responses and likely underestimated virus-specific expansions, missing private and CD4 specificities.

The CDR3, cysteine through phenylalanine, is 12 amino acids long. Kept here is only the CDR3 DNA, which spans 36 bases and is read in frame from base 1. The V end loses 1 base and the J end loses 10 bases, and a stretch of 8 bases separates them. CDR1 SGHAT and CDR2 FQNNGV are derived from the germline V gene. Set within a cohort of healthcare workers in London, UK, this nested case-control study involved weekly PCR testing of nasopharyngeal swabs along with blood sampling. Healthcare workers were recruited between 23 and 31 March 2020, during the week of the UK lockdown, and were followed weekly for up to roughly 15 weeks.

The TCR comes from an adult who was a healthcare worker with PCR-confirmed SARS-CoV-2 infection or an uninfected control (not recorded which). The sequence links TRBV11-2 to TRBJ2-1, with the D gene uncertain. Material for sequencing was whole blood. The CDR3 region reads CASSLGAREQFF. The bases are TGTGCCAGCAGCTTAGGGGCCAGGGAGCAGTTCTTC.